The 10 T cell receptor beta chains below were found in one sample sequenced in a study of cytomegalovirus exposure and HLA in healthy donors. This PCR relied on a set of 60 Vbeta primers and 13 Jbeta primers. Sequenced by immunoSEQ multiplex PCR; TCRdb stores in-frame clones only, minus some. The table includes some 220,000 clones, roughly 85% detected once. Sequencing input: PBMCs. The receptors derive from a girl aged 2 to 10 in good health and CMV-seronegative.

The J gene is TRBJ1-2, the V gene TRBV5-1; tentatively, D is TRBD1 (5 bases). The V gene's germline CDR1 is SGHRS and CDR2 YFSETQ. V lost 3 bases and J 4 bases, leaving 10 bases between the germline ends. The CDR3 runs 13 residues. In DNA form, the CDR3 reads TGCGCCAGCAGCTCGACAGAGCTCTATGGCTACACCTTC. Protein sequence: CASSSTELYGYTF.

The chain recombines TRBV25-1 with TRBJ2-4; the D is unclear. V shed 3 bases and J shed 0 bases, with 3 bases lying between them. CDR1 and CDR2 (germline): MGHDK, SYGVNS. This CDR3 is built from 13 residues. The DNA for the CDR3 is TGTGCCAGCAGTGACAGAGCCAAAAACATTCAGTACTTC. This gives the protein CASSDRAKNIQYF. The entire variable domain, with the rest obtained from reference TRBV25-1 and TRBJ2-4, is as follows: EADIYQTPRYLVIGTGKKITLECSQTMGHDKMYWYQQDPGMELHLIHYSYGVNSTEKGDLSSESTVSRIRTEHFPLTLESARPSHTSQYLCASSDRAKNIQYFGAGTRLSVL.

V gene TRBV23-1 combines with J gene TRBJ2-2; a possible D gene is TRBD1 (7 bases). TRBV23-1 is assigned to the ORF class and has an uncertain function. This CDR3 region has 17 residues. Deletions cut 3 bases from V and 5 bases from J, with 19 bases between. CDR3 in amino acids: CASSHIAGQTLTGELFF. The DNA of the CDR3 is TGCGCCAGCAGTCATATTGCGGGACAGACTCTAACCGGGGAGCTGTTTTTT.

The gene calls are TRBV2 and TRBJ2-1; 14 bases agree with TRBD2. CDR1 and CDR2 from the germline V gene are SNHLY and FYNNEI. The CDR3 has 16 amino acids. J was trimmed by 10 bases and V by 6 bases; bases with no gene match: 11. CDR3 nucleotides: TGTGCCAGCAGCCAAACCGGGACTAGCGGGAGCAGCGAGCAGTTCTTC. The encoded protein is CASSQTGTSGSSEQFF.

This clone occurred a few times. This sequence joins TRBV6-1 and TRBJ2-7, with a possible D match to TRBD2 (6 bases). The length of the CDR3 is 12 residues. V lost 11 bases and J lost 5, with 16 bases in between. Looked up from germline, CDR1 is MNHNS and CDR2 is SASEGT. CDR3 in amino acids: CAYGGLANEQYF. The CDR3 DNA reads as TGTGCCTACGGGGGTCTCGCTAACGAGCAGTACTTC.

V and J are TRBV18 and TRBJ2-6; D not certain. V gave up 8 bases and J gave up 0 bases, with 11 bases separating them. This CDR3 contains 15 residues. Germline CDR1 is KGHSH and CDR2 is LQKENI. The CDR3 loop reads CASVSWSSGANVLTF. In DNA form, the CDR3 reads TGTGCCAGCGTTTCCTGGAGCTCTGGGGCCAACGTCCTGACTTTC.

Here the CDR3 DNA reads TGTGCCAGCAGTGGACAGGGTTTAAATCAGCCCCAGCATTTT. This translates into CASSGQGLNQPQHF. The chain combines TRBV2 with TRBJ1-5, with 7 bases aligning to TRBD1. V was pared by 4 bases and J by 4 bases, with 4 bases of the junction left unmatched. The CDR3 extends over 14 amino acids. Per the germline V gene, CDR1 is SNHLY and CDR2 is FYNNEI.

The chain has TRBV21-1 and TRBJ2-3; the table names TRBD1, a call not compared with the DNA. TRBV21-1 is labeled a pseudogene. The CDR3 consists of 17 residues. For the CDR3, the DNA is TGTGCCAGCAGCAAAGAGGCTAGGACAGCTAGCACAGATACGCAGTATTTT. Its protein is CASSKEARTASTDTQYF.

The rearrangement links TRBV6-5 to TRBJ2-3; unclear D gene. The ends were cut back, 0 bases at V and 2 bases at J, with 6 bases in the middle. The CDR3 is made up of 14 amino acids. Germline V gene data show CDR1 as MNHEY and CDR2 as SVGAGI. As DNA, the CDR3 is TGTGCCAGCAGTTACTCACTGCCCACAGATACGCAGTATTTT. This codes for CASSYSLPTDTQYF.

This chain links TRBV30 with TRBJ1-4, with D perhaps TRBD1 (6 bases). Germline CDR1 is GTSNPN and CDR2 is SVGIG (reference sequence). The CDR3 is 14 amino acids. V lost 3 bases, J lost 3 bases, and 11 bases lay in between. CDR3 protein: CAWRRGAPNEKLFF. The CDR3 region has the DNA TGTGCCTGGAGGCGGGGGGCACCTAATGAAAAACTGTTTTTT.